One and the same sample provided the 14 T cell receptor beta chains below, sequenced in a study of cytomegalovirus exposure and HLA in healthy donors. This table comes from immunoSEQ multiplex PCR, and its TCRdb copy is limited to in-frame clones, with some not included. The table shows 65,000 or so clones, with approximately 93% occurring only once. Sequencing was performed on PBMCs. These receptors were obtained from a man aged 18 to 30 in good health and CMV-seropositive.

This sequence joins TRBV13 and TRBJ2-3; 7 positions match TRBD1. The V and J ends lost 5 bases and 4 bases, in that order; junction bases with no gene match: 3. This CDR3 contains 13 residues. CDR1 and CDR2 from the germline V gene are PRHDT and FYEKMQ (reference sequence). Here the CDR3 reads CASSGTVADTQYF. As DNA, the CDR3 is TGTGCCAGCAGCGGGACAGTGGCAGATACGCAGTATTTT.

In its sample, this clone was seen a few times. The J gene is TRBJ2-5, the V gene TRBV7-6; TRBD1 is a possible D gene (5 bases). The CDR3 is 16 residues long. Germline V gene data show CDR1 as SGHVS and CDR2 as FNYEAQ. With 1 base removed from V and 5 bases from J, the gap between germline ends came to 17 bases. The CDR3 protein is CASSLEPGTGSETQYF. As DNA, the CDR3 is TGTGCCAGCAGCTTAGAACCCGGAACAGGCAGTGAGACCCAGTACTTC.

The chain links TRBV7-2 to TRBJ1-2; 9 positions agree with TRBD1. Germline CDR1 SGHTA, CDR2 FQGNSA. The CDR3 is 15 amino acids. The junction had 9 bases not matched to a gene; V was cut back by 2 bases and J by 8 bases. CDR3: CASSLSGDRVYGYTF. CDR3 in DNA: TGTGCCAGCAGCTTATCTGGGGACAGGGTCTACGGCTACACCTTC.

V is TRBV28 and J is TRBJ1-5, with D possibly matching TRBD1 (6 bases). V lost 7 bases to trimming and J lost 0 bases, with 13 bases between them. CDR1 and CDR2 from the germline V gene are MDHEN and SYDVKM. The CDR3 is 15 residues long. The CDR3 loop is CASTTLGGSNQPQHF. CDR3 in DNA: TGTGCCAGCACCACCCTAGGGGGTAGCAATCAGCCCCAGCATTTT.

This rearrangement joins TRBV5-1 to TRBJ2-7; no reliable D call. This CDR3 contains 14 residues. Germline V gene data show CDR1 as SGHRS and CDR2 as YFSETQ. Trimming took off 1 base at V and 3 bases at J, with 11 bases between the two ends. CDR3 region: CASSLRGSNYEQYF. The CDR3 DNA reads TGCGCCAGCAGCTTGCGCGGCTCGAACTACGAGCAGTACTTC.

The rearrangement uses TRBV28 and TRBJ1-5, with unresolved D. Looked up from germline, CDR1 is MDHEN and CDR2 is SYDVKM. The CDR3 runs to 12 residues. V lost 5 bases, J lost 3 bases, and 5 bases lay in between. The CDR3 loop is CASSTNNQPQHF. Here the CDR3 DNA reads TGTGCCAGCAGTACAAACAATCAGCCCCAGCATTTT.

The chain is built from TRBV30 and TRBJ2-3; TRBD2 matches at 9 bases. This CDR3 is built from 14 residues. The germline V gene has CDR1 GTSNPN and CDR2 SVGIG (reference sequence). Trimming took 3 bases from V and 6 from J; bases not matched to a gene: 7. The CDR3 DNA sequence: TGTGCCTGGAGGGAGCGGGGGGCGGGGGATACGCAGTATTTT. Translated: CAWRERGAGDTQYF.

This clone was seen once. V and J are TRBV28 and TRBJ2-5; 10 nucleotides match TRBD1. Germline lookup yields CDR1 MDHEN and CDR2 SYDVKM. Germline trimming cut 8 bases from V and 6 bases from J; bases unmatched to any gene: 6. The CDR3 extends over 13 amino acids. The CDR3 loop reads CASRGQGKKTQYF. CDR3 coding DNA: TGTGCCAGCCGGGGACAGGGGAAGAAGACCCAGTACTTC.

CDR3: CASSFIRRDFGNTEAFF. The CDR3 nucleotides are TGTGCCAGCAGCTTCATTAGGAGGGACTTCGGAAACACTGAAGCTTTCTTT. The gene calls are TRBV11-3 and TRBJ1-1; D possibly corresponds to TRBD1 (5 bases). This CDR3 is built from 17 residues. The ends were cut back, 3 bases at V and 2 bases at J, with 19 bases in the middle. Germline CDR1 and CDR2: SGHNT and YENEEA.

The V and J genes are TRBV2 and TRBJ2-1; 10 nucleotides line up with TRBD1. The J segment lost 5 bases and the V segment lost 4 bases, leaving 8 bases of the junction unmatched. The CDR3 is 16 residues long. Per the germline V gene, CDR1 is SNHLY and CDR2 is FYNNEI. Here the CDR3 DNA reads TGTGCCAGCAGTGTCTACCGGGACAGGGGTAACAATGAGCAGTTCTTC. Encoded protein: CASSVYRDRGNNEQFF.

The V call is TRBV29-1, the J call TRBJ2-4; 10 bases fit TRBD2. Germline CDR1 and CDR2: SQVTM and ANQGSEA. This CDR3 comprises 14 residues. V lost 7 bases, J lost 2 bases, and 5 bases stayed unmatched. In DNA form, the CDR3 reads TGCAGCGGTAAACTAGCGGGACCCAAAAACATTCAGTACTTC. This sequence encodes CSGKLAGPKNIQYF.

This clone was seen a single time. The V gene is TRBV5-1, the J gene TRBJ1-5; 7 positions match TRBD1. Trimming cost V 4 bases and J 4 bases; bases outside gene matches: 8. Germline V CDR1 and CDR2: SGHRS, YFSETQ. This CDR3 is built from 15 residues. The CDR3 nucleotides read TGCGCCAGCAGCGCGAGCCCGGGACAGAATCAGCCCCAGCATTTT. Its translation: CASSASPGQNQPQHF.

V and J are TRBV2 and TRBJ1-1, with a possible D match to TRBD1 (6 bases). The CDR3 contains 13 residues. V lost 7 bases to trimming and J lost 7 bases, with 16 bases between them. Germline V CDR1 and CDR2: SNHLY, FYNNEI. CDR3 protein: CASKHSDSFEAFF. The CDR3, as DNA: TGTGCCAGCAAACATTCGGACAGCTTTGAAGCTTTCTTT.

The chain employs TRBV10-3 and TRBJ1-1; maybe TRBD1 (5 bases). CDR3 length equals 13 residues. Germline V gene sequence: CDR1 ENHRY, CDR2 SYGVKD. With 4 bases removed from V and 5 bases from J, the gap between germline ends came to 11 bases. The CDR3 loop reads CAISVTGGTEAFF. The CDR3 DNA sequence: TGTGCCATCAGTGTCACAGGAGGGACTGAAGCTTTCTTT.